The present T cell receptor beta chain was sequenced within a study of shared clonotypes between healthy human individuals. Using immunoSEQ multiplex PCR, the repertoire was profiled, and TCRdb retains in-frame clones only, with some absent. The table includes 600,000 to 750,000 clones, roughly 72% detected once. This CDR3 has 14 amino acids. The V and J ends lost 6 bases and 6 bases, in that order; junction bases with no gene match: 9. CDR1 SNHLY and CDR2 FYNNEI come from the germline V gene. Many counts were recorded for this clone. Sequenced material: memory CD4+ T cells sorted from blood. As to subset: CD45RA-negative fraction. This TCR was sampled from a woman under 40 in good health. The chain recombines TRBV2 with TRBJ2-7; 9 bases are shared with TRBD1. CDR3 sequence reads: CASSIRTGEFEQYF. CDR3 bases: TGTGCCAGCAGCATAAGGACAGGGGAATTCGAGCAGTACTTC.